Presented here are 11 T cell receptor beta chains from one specimen sequenced in a study of cytomegalovirus exposure and HLA in healthy donors. The primer mix had 60 Vbeta and 13 Jbeta primers. Sequencing used immunoSEQ multiplex PCR; TCRdb keeps in-frame clones, though not all of them. Of 170,000 or so clones detected, over 75% appear once; the ten largest clones hold 1%. What was sequenced was PBMCs. The origin of the receptors is a woman between 50 and 59 years old in good health and CMV-seropositive.

This chain joins TRBV7-2 and TRBJ2-7, with 11 positions matching TRBD2. V dropped 3 bases and J dropped 2; count of bases not matched to a gene: 0. Germline CDR1 reads SGHTA; CDR2 reads FQGNSA. The CDR3 sequence is 14 residues long. As DNA, the CDR3 is TGTGCCAGCAGCTTGGGACTAGCGGCCTACGAGCAGTACTTC. Encoded protein: CASSLGLAAYEQYF.

The CDR3: CSVGSSVYEQYF. In nucleotides, the CDR3 is TGCAGCGTTGGCTCTAGCGTGTACGAGCAGTACTTC. The chain joins TRBV29-1 to TRBJ2-5; D might be TRBD2 (6 bases). The closer fit of TRBJ2-7 to the DNA end suggests the J call may be wrong. There are 12 residues in the CDR3. Germline loops: CDR1 SQVTM, CDR2 ANQGSEA.

This chain links TRBV18 with TRBJ1-4; D gene uncertain. There are 12 residues in the CDR3. V was clipped by 3 bases and J by 5 bases, with 4 bases between them. The V gene's germline CDR1 is KGHSH and CDR2 LQKENI. CDR3 protein: CASSPPNEKLFF. CDR3 DNA sequence: TGTGCCAGCTCACCTCCAAATGAAAAACTGTTTTTT. The full variable domain, its missing parts supplied by reference TRBV18 and TRBJ1-4, is NAGVMQNPRHLVRRRGQEARLRCSPMKGHSHVYWYRQLPEEGLKFMVYLQKENIIDESGMPKERFSAEFPKEGPSILRIQQVVRGDSAAYFCASSPPNEKLFFGSGTQLSVL.

The rearrangement joins TRBV28 to TRBJ2-3, with 10 bases fitting TRBD1. Trimming took 2 bases from V and 2 from J; bases not matched to a gene: 4. CDR3 length equals 16 residues. Germline CDR1 MDHEN, CDR2 SYDVKM. CDR3 sequence (DNA): TGTGCCAGCAGTTTAACGGGACAGGGGCACACAGATACGCAGTATTTT. Translating it yields CASSLTGQGHTDTQYF.

The J gene is TRBJ2-7, the V gene TRBV28, with a tentative D call TRBD2 (5 bases). Germline assignment: CDR1 MDHEN and CDR2 SYDVKM. The CDR3 runs 13 residues. Trimming removed 2 bases at V and 5 bases at J, with 10 bases between. The CDR3 DNA is TGTGCCAGCAGTTTAATAGCGATTCACGAGCAGTACTTC. This codes for CASSLIAIHEQYF.

The J gene is TRBJ2-7, the V gene TRBV5-1, with TRBD1 matching over 7 bases. The germline V gene has CDR1 SGHRS and CDR2 YFSETQ. V shed 4 bases, J shed 6 bases, and the junction held 10 bases outside the gene matches. The CDR3 runs to 14 residues. CDR3 loop: CASSPYLTGAEQYF. CDR3 coding DNA: TGCGCCAGCAGCCCATATCTTACAGGGGCCGAGCAGTACTTC. The variable domain in full, with the rest retrieved from reference TRBV5-1 and TRBJ2-7, is KAGVTQTPRYLIKTRGQQVTLSCSPISGHRSVSWYQQTPGQGLQFLFEYFSETQRNKGNFPGRFSGRQFSNSRSEMNVSTLELGDSALYLCASSPYLTGAEQYFGPGTRLTVT.

This chain joins TRBV15 and TRBJ1-6, with D possibly matching TRBD1 (5 bases). There are 18 residues in the CDR3. Germline V gene data show CDR1 as LNHNV and CDR2 as YYDKDF (reference sequence). Between the trimmed V and J ends, which lost 0 bases and 9 bases, there was a span of 21 bases. CDR3 in amino acids: CATSRDKVGQGGSSPLHF. In DNA form, the CDR3 reads TGTGCCACCAGCAGAGATAAAGTCGGTCAGGGCGGGAGTTCACCCCTCCACTTT. The whole variable domain, remainder taken from reference TRBV15 and TRBJ1-6, is DAMVIQNPRYQVTQFGKPVTLSCSQTLNHNVMYWYQQKSSQAPKLLFHYYDKDFNNEADTPDNFQSRRPNTSFCFLDIRSPGLGDTAMYLCATSRDKVGQGGSSPLHFGNGTRLTVT.

The chain recombines TRBV28 with TRBJ1-2; D possibly corresponds to TRBD1 (5 bases). V lost 2 bases and J lost 4, with 14 bases in between. Germline V CDR1 and CDR2: MDHEN, SYDVKM. This CDR3 spans 15 amino acids. DNA for the CDR3: TGTGCCAGCAGTTTAAGGCCAGGGATGCGCTATGGCTACACCTTC. It yields the protein CASSLRPGMRYGYTF.

This chain connects TRBV28 to TRBJ2-1, with 10 bases matching TRBD1. The germline gives CDR1 MDHEN, CDR2 SYDVKM. This CDR3 contains 16 residues. Trimming cost V 4 bases and J 3 bases; bases outside gene matches: 6. In nucleotides, the CDR3 is TGTGCCAGCAGTTCCCGGACAGGGGGAGGCTACAATGAGCAGTTCTTC. It codes for CASSSRTGGGYNEQFF.

The chain joins TRBV7-2 to TRBJ1-2; weak D call: TRBD1 (6 bases). The V end lost 3 bases, the J end lost 3 bases, and 8 bases lay between the germline ends. This CDR3 region has 13 residues. CDR1 and CDR2 from the germline V gene are SGHTA and FQGNSA. The CDR3 spells CASSFQGYYGYTF. DNA for the CDR3: TGTGCCAGCAGCTTCCAGGGGTACTATGGCTACACCTTC.

V and J are TRBV15 and TRBJ1-1; tentatively, D is TRBD1 (5 bases). This CDR3 is built from 13 residues. Germline CDR1 and CDR2: LNHNV and YYDKDF (reference sequence). V gave up 0 bases and J gave up 7 bases, with 9 bases separating them. CDR3 DNA: TGTGCCACCAGCAGAGATCCTACAGGTGAAGCTTTCTTT. The encoded protein is CATSRDPTGEAFF.